A selection of T cell receptor beta chains follows, all from one sample in a study of cytomegalovirus exposure and HLA in healthy donors. TCRdb keeps only in-frame clones here, not all; method: immunoSEQ multiplex PCR. Seen in this sample are tens of thousands of clones; the ten most common clones hold about 4%. Sample: PBMCs. The origin of the receptors is a female donor in good health and CMV-seropositive. Both conserved end residues are part of each CDR3. Fields, in order: D gene, V gene, J gene, CDR3 DNA, CDR3 protein. A D gene is named only where the DNA matches it firmly.

NA,TRBV18,TRBJ1-1,TGTGCCAGCTCACCAACTCCAGGGGCGAACACTGAAGCTTTCTTT,CASSPTPGANTEAFF
NA,TRBV9,TRBJ2-3,TGTGCCAGCAGCGCCGGAAGCGGGCAGGCCTATACGCAGTATTTT,CASSAGSGQAYTQYF
TRBD2,TRBV4-2,TRBJ2-3,TGTGCCAGCAGCCAAGGAGATACTAGCGGCACAGATACGCAGTATTTT,CASSQGDTSGTDTQYF
NA,TRBV27,TRBJ2-1,TGTGCCAGCAGGTCAACGGGACTCTTCAATGAGCAGTTCTTC,CASRSTGLFNEQFF
NA,TRBV27,TRBJ2-5,TGTGCCAGCAGTACCATGGGGAGTGGGACCCAGTACTTC,CASSTMGSGTQYF
NA,TRBV5-6,TRBJ1-4,TGTGCCAGCAGCTTGTCTGCAACGTTAGTAGAAAAACTGTTTTTT,CASSLSATLVEKLFF
NA,TRBV4-3,TRBJ2-7,TGCGCCAGCAGCCATCTTAAGGGGGAATCCTACGAGCAGTACTTC,CASSHLKGESYEQYF
TRBD1,TRBV18,TRBJ1-5,TGTGCCAGCTCACCGGACAGGGGTAGCAATCAGCCCCAGCATTTT,CASSPDRGSNQPQHF
NA,TRBV2,TRBJ2-2,TGTGCCAGCAGTGCGGGAGTTAGCACCGGGGAGCTGTTTTTT,CASSAGVSTGELFF
NA,TRBV19,TRBJ1-1,TGTGCCAGTAGTATATTCGGGGGAGGGAACACTGAAGCTTTCTTT,CASSIFGGGNTEAFF
NA,TRBV19,TRBJ1-5,TGTGCCAGTAGTACAACCGGGTCTGATCAGCCCCAGCATTTT,CASSTTGSDQPQHF
TRBD1,TRBV18,TRBJ2-7,TGTGCCAGCTCCCCAAGACAGGGTATCTACGAGCAGTACTTC,CASSPRQGIYEQYF
TRBD1,TRBV14,TRBJ1-1,TGTGCCAGCAGCCCCCTACGGACAGGGAAAGCTTTCTTT,CASSPLRTGKAFF
NA,TRBV6-5,TRBJ2-7,TGTGCCAGCAGTTACTATGGGGCATATGACGAGCAGTACTTC,CASSYYGAYDEQYF
TRBD1,TRBV6-5,TRBJ2-2,TGTGCCAGCAGTTACTTGGGACAGGGAGGGTGGTTGTTTTTT,CASSYLGQGGWLFF
TRBD1,TRBV28,TRBJ1-5,TGTGCCAGCGGAGACAGGGGTAGCAATCAGCCCCAGCATTTT,CASGDRGSNQPQHF
NA,TRBV6-1,TRBJ2-5,TGTGCCAGCAGTGAAATCGGACAGGGAGGGGGGACCCAGTACTTC,CASSEIGQGGGTQYF
TRBD1,TRBV25-1,TRBJ1-6,TGTGCCAGCAGTGAACAGGACAGGGGGCAGGTGAATTCACCCCTCCACTTT,CASSEQDRGQVNSPLHF
NA,TRBV7-2,TRBJ2-2,TGTGCCAGCAGCCCCGGACTGGACACCGGGGAGCTGTTTTTT,CASSPGLDTGELFF
TRBD1,TRBV6-1,TRBJ2-7,TGTGCCAGCAGCCGTCCGACAGGGAATTCCGAGCAGTACTTC,CASSRPTGNSEQYF
TRBD1,TRBV6-5,TRBJ2-7,TGTGCCAGCAGTAGCCGGGACAGGCTTAGAGAGCAGTACTTC,CASSSRDRLREQYF
NA,TRBV2,TRBJ1-1,TGTGCCAGCAGAGACGGGGATGAAGATTTCTTT,CASRDGDEDFF
TRBD1,TRBV7-2,TRBJ1-5,TGTGCCAGCAGCCCCGAACAGGGGCTCAATCAGCCCCAGCATTTT,CASSPEQGLNQPQHF
TRBD2,TRBV19,TRBJ2-5,TGTGCCAGTAGTCAAGCTAGCGGGAGTATGAACCAGTACTTC,CASSQASGSMNQYF
NA,TRBV5-6,TRBJ2-7,TGTGCCAGCAGCTTGGTGGAAATGGCACATTCGAGGTACGGGGAGCAGTACTTC,CASSLVEMAHSRYGEQYF
NA,TRBV11-1,TRBJ2-1,TGTGCCAGCAGCCCTGTGGGGGGAATCGTAACTTACAATGAGCAGTTCTTC,CASSPVGGIVTYNEQFF
NA,TRBV9,TRBJ2-2,TGTGCCAGCAGCGTAGCGGTCCAATCGAACACCGGGGAGCTGTTTTTT,CASSVAVQSNTGELFF
TRBD1,TRBV4-3,TRBJ1-2,TGCGCCAGCAGCCACATGACAGGGGGCATTGACTATGGCTACACCTTC,CASSHMTGGIDYGYTF
TRBD1,TRBV2,TRBJ1-1,TGTGCCAGCAGACCGACAGGGAGAAGCGCTTTCTTT,CASRPTGRSAFF
NA,TRBV6-5,TRBJ2-7,TGTGCCAGCAGCCGGGACGGGGGAGGCCCCTACGAGCAGTACTTC,CASSRDGGGPYEQYF
NA,TRBV11-2,TRBJ2-3,TGTGCCAGCAGACCTGTGGGCCAGAGAACATCACCGCAGTATTTT,CASRPVGQRTSPQYF
NA,TRBV5-1,TRBJ1-2,TGCGCCAGCAGGTCGACAGGAACGGGTGGCTACACCTTC,CASRSTGTGGYTF
NA,TRBV18,TRBJ2-2,TGTGCCAGCTCACCACCGGGGGCGTACACCGGGGAGCTGTTTTTT,CASSPPGAYTGELFF
NA,TRBV6-5,TRBJ2-7,TGTGCCAGCAGTTACCCTCCCGGGGGCGAGCAGTACTTC,CASSYPPGGEQYF
TRBD1,TRBV19,TRBJ2-2,TGTGCCAGTAGTATTTTGGGACAGGTAAACGGGGAGCTGTTTTTT,CASSILGQVNGELFF
TRBD2,TRBV28,TRBJ2-2,TGTGCCAGCAGGTTAGCGGGAGTGAACACCGGGGAGCTGTTTTTT,CASRLAGVNTGELFF
TRBD1,TRBV29-1,TRBJ1-1,TGCAGCGTCAGACCCGCCCCCCAGGGGGCTGAAGCTTTCTTT,CSVRPAPQGAEAFF
TRBD2,TRBV28,TRBJ2-4,TGTGCCAGCAGTTTATATGGGGCGGGAGGCCAGAAAGCCAAAAACATTCAGTACTTC,CASSLYGAGGQKAKNIQYF
TRBD1,TRBV28,TRBJ2-5,TGTGCCAGCAGCACACAGGGGGCCAAAGAGACCCAGTACTTC,CASSTQGAKETQYF
NA,TRBV7-9,TRBJ1-1,TGTGCCAGCAGCTTAGGGACGGGACTTATGAACACTGAAGCTTTCTTT,CASSLGTGLMNTEAFF